These 24 T cell receptor beta chains were sequenced from one sample in a study of neoadjuvant anti-PD-1 for oral cavity cancer (dated by TCRdb to about 2021). Reading the label with the study, this specimen's time point is: before neoadjuvant nivolumab. The library was made by the immunoSEQ multiplex PCR assay. TCRdb's version of the immuneACCESS table is confined to in-frame rearrangements and falls short of the full clone set. An unresolved V gene accounts for under half of the shortfall where checked; the remainder is of unknown origin. Across this sample there are 60,000 to 80,000 clones, with approximately 79% seen only once. The ten most abundant clones make up approximately 2.4% of the sample. The sample here was PBMCs, taken before nivolumab (anti-PD-1) treatment. The receptors derive from a person between 40 and 85 years old with oral cavity squamous cell carcinoma.

The chain recombines TRBV7-2 with TRBJ1-5; D gene ambiguous. The germline gives CDR1 SGHTA, CDR2 FQGNSA. V lost 6 bases, J lost 2 bases, and 8 bases lay in between. The CDR3 sequence is 13 residues long. CDR3 nucleotides: TGTGCCAGCAGTACGGCACGCAATCAGCCCCAGCATTTT. Translated: CASSTARNQPQHF.

This chain connects TRBV2 to TRBJ2-1; D might be TRBD1 (6 bases). Germline V lookup: CDR1 SNHLY, CDR2 FYNNEI. Trimming left V 4 bases short and J 7 bases short, with 14 bases between. The CDR3 loop spans 14 amino acids. The DNA of the CDR3 is TGTGCCAGCAGTGCGGACAGAACTGGGAATGAGCAGTTCTTC. Translation gives CASSADRTGNEQFF.

Comment on this clone: At one end the junction does not follow the germline gene, possibly because of a read error. This rearrangement joins TRBV7-7 to TRBJ2-2; possibly TRBD1 for D (5 bases). This CDR3 is built from 16 residues. In germline, CDR1 is SSHAT, CDR2 FNYEAQ (reference sequence). The CDR3 coding sequence is TGTGCTAGCAGCTTAGATGCAGGGATTAACACCGGGGAGCTGTTTTTT. This translates into CASSLDAGINTGELFF.

This clone was found a few times. The chain uses TRBV5-4 and TRBJ2-7, with 9 nucleotides matching TRBD2. CDR1 and CDR2 from the germline V gene are SGHNT and YYREEE (reference sequence). The length of the CDR3 is 15 residues. V dropped 5 bases and J dropped 2; count of bases not matched to a gene: 8. CDR3 protein: CASRSQREATYEQYF. For the CDR3, the DNA is TGTGCCAGCAGATCCCAGCGGGAGGCTACCTACGAGCAGTACTTC.

This clone has more than one count but fewer than ten. V and J are TRBV10-2 and TRBJ2-3; 9 bases agree with TRBD1. Germline-derived CDR1 and CDR2 are WSHSY and SAAADI. CDR3 length: 15 residues. V lost 8 bases, J lost 7 bases, and 13 bases stayed unmatched. The CDR3 DNA sequence: TGCGCCAGCCGTCCCGGGACAGGGAATACACATACGCAGTATTTT. Its translation is CASRPGTGNTHTQYF.

Comment on this clone: Sequence at one end of the junction differs from germline and may be a read error. The V call is TRBV7-7, the J call TRBJ2-2, with TRBD2 matching 11 bases. This CDR3 has 17 residues. Germline V gene lookup returns CDR1 SSHAT and CDR2 FNYEAQ (reference sequence). CDR3 DNA sequence: TGTGCTAGCAGCCCCCGACTAGCGGGGCCAGCAACCGGGGAGCTGTTTTTT. Its translation: CASSPRLAGPATGELFF.

V usage is TRBV28 and J usage is TRBJ1-2, with 9 bases aligning to TRBD1. Germline V CDR1 and CDR2: MDHEN, SYDVKM. The CDR3 totals 12 residues. V was pared by 8 bases and J by 7 bases, with 5 bases of the junction left unmatched. Written as DNA, the CDR3 is TGTGCCAGCTGGGACAGGGTTGGTGGCTACACCTTC. Its translation is CASWDRVGGYTF.

This chain links TRBV11-2 with TRBJ2-1; 11 nucleotides match TRBD2. The CDR3 extends over 14 amino acids. J lost 9 bases, V lost 1 base, and 2 bases had no gene match. The germline CDR1 and CDR2 sequences are SGHAT and FQNNGV. The chain's CDR3 is CASSLVLAGGEQFF. The CDR3 nucleotides read TGTGCCAGCAGCTTAGTCCTAGCGGGGGGTGAGCAGTTCTTC.

The chain is built from TRBV2 and TRBJ2-2; no firm D call. Germline assignment: CDR1 SNHLY and CDR2 FYNNEI. The CDR3 loop spans 15 amino acids. Trimming left V 0 bases short and J 0 bases short, with 5 bases between. The CDR3 protein is CASSEARTNTGELFF. CDR3 nucleotides: TGTGCCAGCAGTGAAGCCAGAACGAACACCGGGGAGCTGTTTTTT.

V gene TRBV5-4 combines with J gene TRBJ1-3; no definite D call. The CDR3 runs 17 residues. The V gene lost 0 bases and the J gene lost 0 bases, with 13 bases spanning the gap. Per germline, CDR1 SGHNT and CDR2 YYREEE (reference sequence). CDR3 in amino acids: CASSLELTASSGNTIYF. The DNA for the CDR3 is TGTGCCAGCAGCTTGGAATTGACTGCGAGCTCTGGAAACACCATATATTTT.

This clone is termed medium-sized. The chain recombines TRBV27 with TRBJ2-7; 12 bases line up with TRBD2. The V segment lost 6 bases and the J segment 1 base; nucleotides outside the gene matches: 1. The length of the CDR3 is 14 residues. Germline V CDR1 and CDR2: MNHEY, SMNVEV (reference sequence). CDR3 protein: CASRLAGGSYEQYF. In DNA, the CDR3 is TGTGCCAGCAGACTAGCGGGAGGTTCCTACGAGCAGTACTTC.

The genes are TRBV19 and TRBJ2-3; TRBD1 matches 9 bases. This CDR3 comprises 11 residues. CDR1 LNHDA and CDR2 SQIVND come from the germline V gene (reference sequence). With V trimmed by 9 bases and J by 11 bases, 6 bases remained unmatched. The CDR3 is CASEDRGMQYF. Here the CDR3 DNA reads TGTGCCAGCGAGGACAGGGGCATGCAGTATTTT.

The chain employs TRBV19 and TRBJ1-1; D is unresolved. Germline CDR1 LNHDA, CDR2 SQIVND (reference sequence). This CDR3 has 13 amino acids. V lost 6 bases and J 2 bases, leaving 10 bases between the germline ends. The CDR3 nucleotides are TGTGCCAGTAGCCCGACAATTAACACTGAAGCTTTCTTT. Amino acid sequence: CASSPTINTEAFF. The whole variable domain, filled in from reference TRBV19 and TRBJ1-1, reads DGGITQSPKYLFRKEGQNVTLSCEQNLNHDAMYWYRQDPGQGLRLIYYSQIVNDFQKGDIAEGYSVSREKKESFPLTVTSAQKNPTAFYLCASSPTINTEAFFGQGTRLTVV.

The J gene is TRBJ2-7, the V gene TRBV6-5, with 7 bases identical to TRBD1. J gave up 6 bases and V 7 bases, and 3 bases lay outside the gene matches. The CDR3 is 11 residues long. Germline CDR1 MNHEY, CDR2 SVGAGI. CDR3 DNA sequence: TGTGCCAGCACTCAGGGGGTCGAGCAGTACTTC. The encoded protein is CASTQGVEQYF.

This chain links TRBV30 with TRBJ2-3; 7 positions match TRBD2. V lost 0 bases, J lost 2 bases, and 5 bases stayed unmatched. Germline V gives CDR1 GTSNPN, CDR2 SVGIG (reference sequence). The length of the CDR3 is 15 residues. CDR3 in DNA: TGTGCCTGGAGTGTAGGGACTACGGCCACAGATACGCAGTATTTT. Amino acids: CAWSVGTTATDTQYF.

J is TRBJ2-7 and V is TRBV29-1; tentative D call: TRBD1 (6 bases). Deletions cut 6 bases from V and 7 bases from J, with 19 bases between. Germline lookup yields CDR1 SQVTM and CDR2 ANQGSEA. The CDR3 runs to 13 residues. CDR3 sequence reads: CSVVGGFSGEQYF. The CDR3 DNA follows: TGCAGCGTCGTAGGGGGTTTTTCGGGGGAGCAGTACTTC.

The chain is built from TRBV4-1 and TRBJ1-1, with D possibly TRBD1 on 5 matching bases. CDR1 and CDR2 (germline): MGHRA, YSYEKL. The V and J ends lost 4 bases and 5 bases respectively, with 14 bases between them. The CDR3 contains 14 residues. Here the CDR3 reads CASSRDLRRTEAFF. Here the CDR3 DNA reads TGCGCCAGCAGCCGGGACCTCCGGAGGACTGAAGCTTTCTTT.

The rearrangement uses TRBV5-1 and TRBJ2-7, with D perhaps given as TRBD1 or TRBD2 (5 bases each). CDR1 SGHRS and CDR2 YFSETQ come from the germline V gene. Trimming cost V 0 bases and J 3 bases, with 10 bases left between them. The CDR3 covers 14 residues. CDR3 loop: CASSLEGTGYEQYF. CDR3 nucleotides: TGCGCCAGCAGCTTGGAGGGGACGGGCTACGAGCAGTACTTC.

The chain couples TRBV7-6 to TRBJ1-5, with unresolved D. CDR3 size: 14 residues. The germline V and J ends were trimmed by 0 bases and 1 base, with 4 bases remaining between them. The germline V gene has CDR1 SGHVS and CDR2 FNYEAQ. In DNA, the CDR3 is TGTGCCAGCAGCTTAGCGGACAGCAATCAGCCCCAGCATTTT. It encodes CASSLADSNQPQHF. Full variable domain (missing parts from reference TRBV7-6 and TRBJ1-5): GAGVSQSPRYKVTKRGQDVALRCDPISGHVSLYWYRQALGQGPEFLTYFNYEAQQDKSGLPNDRFSAERPEGSISTLTIQRTEQRDSAMYRCASSLADSNQPQHFGDGTRLSIL.

This chain links TRBV9 with TRBJ2-5; 13 bases fit TRBD2. The CDR3 extends over 16 amino acids. With 0 bases clipped from V and 5 bases from J, the junction kept 4 bases outside the gene matches. Germline V CDR1 and CDR2: SGDLS, YYNGEE. The CDR3, as DNA: TGTGCCAGCAGCGTAGGAGGACTAGCGGGGGTCGAGACCCAGTACTTC. Protein sequence: CASSVGGLAGVETQYF.

The V and J genes are TRBV19 and TRBJ1-3; no reliable D call. V lost 7 bases, J lost 3 bases, and 13 bases lay in between. This CDR3 contains 14 residues. Germline V CDR1 and CDR2: LNHDA, SQIVND (reference sequence). The CDR3 sequence: CASNPGERGNTIYF. DNA for the CDR3: TGTGCCAGTAACCCGGGCGAGCGTGGAAACACCATATATTTT.

The genes are TRBV5-1 and TRBJ2-1, with TRBD1 matching over 10 bases. The V gene's germline CDR1 is SGHRS and CDR2 YFSETQ. The CDR3 consists of 15 residues. The V segment lost 6 bases and the J segment 6 bases; nucleotides outside the gene matches: 9. CDR3 loop: CASNFGTGAINEQFF. The CDR3 bases are TGCGCCAGCAATTTCGGGACAGGGGCAATCAATGAGCAGTTCTTC.

With regard to this clone: Compared with germline, one end of the junction differs, possibly owing to a read error. The V call is TRBV29-1, the J call TRBJ1-2; possible D gene TRBD1, 6 bases. The CDR3 runs to 15 residues. In germline, CDR1 is SQVTM, CDR2 ANQGSEA. The CDR3 DNA reads as TGCAGCGTTCAAGATGACAGGAGAGGGGCGTATGGCTACACCTTC. This encodes CSVQDDRRGAYGYTF.

This chain connects TRBV28 to TRBJ2-1; D gene uncertain. Germline V gives CDR1 MDHEN, CDR2 SYDVKM. V was pared by 3 bases and J by 4 bases, with 13 bases between. The CDR3 covers 15 residues. CDR3 amino acids: CASSFKPTAYNEQFF. The DNA of the CDR3 is TGTGCCAGCAGTTTTAAGCCGACCGCTTACAATGAGCAGTTCTTC.